This passage covers 2 T cell receptor beta chains from one sample sequenced in a study of PD-1 blockade in classical Hodgkin lymphoma. In every patient, relapse followed autologous stem cell transplantation, while exposure to brentuximab vedotin differed. Sequenced by immunoSEQ multiplex PCR; TCRdb stores in-frame clones only, minus some. The top ten hold roughly 10% of the sample, which has tens of thousands of clones, roughly nine tenths seen once. The sequencing here drew on peripheral blood mononuclear cells (PBMCs), taken before the second cycle of nivolumab. The origin of the receptors is a human donor with classical Hodgkin lymphoma.

The rearrangement joins TRBV6-1 to TRBJ2-1; the D gene is possibly TRBD1 (5 bases). The CDR3 extends over 14 amino acids. The germline CDR1 and CDR2 sequences are MNHNS and SASEGT. Trimming cost V 3 bases and J 6 bases, with 12 bases left between them. Here the CDR3 reads CASSERVGANEQFF. The CDR3 nucleotides are TGTGCCAGCAGTGAGCGTGTAGGGGCCAATGAGCAGTTCTTC.

This clone was observed a handful of times. Additional DNA sequences in this sample encode the identical CDR3. The chain has TRBV7-2 and TRBJ1-1; tentative D call: TRBD1 (5 bases). Germline CDR1 reads SGHTA; CDR2 reads FQGNSA. CDR3 length: 13 amino acids. Deletions cut 3 bases from V and 3 bases from J, with 8 bases between. The CDR3 nucleotides read TGTGCCAGCAGCTTTGGGGGATACACTGAAGCTTTCTTT. Protein product: CASSFGGYTEAFF.